This T cell receptor (beta chain) was recorded in a study of OX40 agonist ivuxolimab in advanced cancers. Across the whole study: Of mixed ages from about 23 to 90 and averaging approximately 60 years, the group was more than 65% male. Study results and caveats: Among T cells, CD8+ cells averaged more expanded clones than CD4+ cells. Among expanded peripheral T cells, antigen specificity went undetermined.

V was trimmed by 2 bases and J by 8 bases, leaving 9 bases between them. Germline V gene sequence: CDR1 MGHDK, CDR2 SYGVNS. The CDR3 sequence is 13 residues long. Sequencing used immunoSEQ multiplex PCR; TCRdb keeps in-frame clones, though not all of them. The sample has about 98,000 clones, around nine tenths seen once; the top ten hold 0.5%. As to this clone: The antigen remains undetermined.

V and J are TRBV25-1 and TRBJ1-4; weak D call: TRBD1 (6 bases). Sequencing used CD4+ or CD8+ T cells sorted from blood, obtained in a trial of the OX40 agonist ivuxolimab. The sequence was collected from an adult with an advanced solid tumor such as melanoma, head and neck, liver or kidney cancer. The DNA for the CDR3 is TGTGCCAGCAGTGAAGGGGGGCGAGAAAAACTGTTTTTT. Its translation: CASSEGGREKLFF.